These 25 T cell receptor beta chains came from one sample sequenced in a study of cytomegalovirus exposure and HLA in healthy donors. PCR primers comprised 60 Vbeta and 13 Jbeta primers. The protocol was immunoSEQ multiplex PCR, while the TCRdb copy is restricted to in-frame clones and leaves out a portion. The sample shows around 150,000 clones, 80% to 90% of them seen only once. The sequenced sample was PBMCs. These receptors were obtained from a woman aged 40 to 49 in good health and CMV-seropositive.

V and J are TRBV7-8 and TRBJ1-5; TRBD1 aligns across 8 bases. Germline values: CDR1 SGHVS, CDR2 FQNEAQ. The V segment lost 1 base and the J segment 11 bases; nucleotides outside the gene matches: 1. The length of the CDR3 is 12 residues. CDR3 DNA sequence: TGTGCCAGCAGCTTAGACAGGGGGTCCCAGCATTTT. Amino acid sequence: CASSLDRGSQHF.

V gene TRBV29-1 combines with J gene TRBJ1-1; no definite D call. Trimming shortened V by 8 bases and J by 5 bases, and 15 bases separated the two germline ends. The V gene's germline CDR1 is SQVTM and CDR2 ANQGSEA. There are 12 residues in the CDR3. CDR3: CSYSDGRTEAFF. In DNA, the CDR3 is TGCAGCTACTCTGATGGTCGGACTGAAGCTTTCTTT. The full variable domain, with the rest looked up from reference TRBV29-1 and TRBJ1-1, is SAVISQKPSRDICQRGTSLTIQCQVDSQVTMMFWYRQQPGQSLTLIATANQGSEATYESGFVIDKFPISRPNLTFSTLTVSNMSPEDSSIYLCSYSDGRTEAFFGQGTRLTVV.

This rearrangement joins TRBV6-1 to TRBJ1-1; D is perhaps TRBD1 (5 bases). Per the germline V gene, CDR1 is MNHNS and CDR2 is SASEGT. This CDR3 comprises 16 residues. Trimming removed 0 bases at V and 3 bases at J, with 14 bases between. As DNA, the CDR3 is TGTGCCAGCAGTGAAGCGGCAGGGTTTCTGGACACTGAAGCTTTCTTT. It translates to CASSEAAGFLDTEAFF.

In DNA form, the CDR3 reads TGTGCCACCAGCAGAGGAAGTGCGGAAGAGACCCAGTACTTC. Translation gives CATSRGSAEETQYF. V and J are TRBV15 and TRBJ2-5; D is unresolved. CDR1 LNHNV and CDR2 YYDKDF come from the germline V gene (reference sequence). This CDR3 has 14 residues. Trimming removed 1 base from V and 3 bases from J, with 9 bases in between.

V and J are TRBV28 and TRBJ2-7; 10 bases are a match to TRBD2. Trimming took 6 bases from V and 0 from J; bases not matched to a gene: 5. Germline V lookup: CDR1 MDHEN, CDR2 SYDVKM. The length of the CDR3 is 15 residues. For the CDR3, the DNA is TGTGCCAGCAGCCTAGCGGGGGTAGCCTCCTACGAGCAGTACTTC. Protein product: CASSLAGVASYEQYF.

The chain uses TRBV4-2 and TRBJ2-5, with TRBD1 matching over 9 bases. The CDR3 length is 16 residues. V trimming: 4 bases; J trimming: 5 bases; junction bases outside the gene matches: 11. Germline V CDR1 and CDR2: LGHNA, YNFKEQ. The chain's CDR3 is CASSLETGTGLETQYF. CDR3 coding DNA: TGTGCCAGCAGCCTCGAAACCGGGACAGGGTTGGAGACCCAGTACTTC.

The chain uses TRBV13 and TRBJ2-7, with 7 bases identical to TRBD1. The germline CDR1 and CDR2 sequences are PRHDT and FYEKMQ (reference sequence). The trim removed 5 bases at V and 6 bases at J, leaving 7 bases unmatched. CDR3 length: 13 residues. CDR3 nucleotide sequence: TGTGCCAGCAGCCCCGACAGGGCCCGCGAGCAGTACTTC. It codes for CASSPDRAREQYF.

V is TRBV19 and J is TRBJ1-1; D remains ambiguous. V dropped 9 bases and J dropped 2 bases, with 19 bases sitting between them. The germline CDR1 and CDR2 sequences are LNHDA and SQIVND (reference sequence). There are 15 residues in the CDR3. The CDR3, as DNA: TGTGCCAGCTCCCTATATGGGGAGGCAAACACTGAAGCTTTCTTT. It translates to CASSLYGEANTEAFF.

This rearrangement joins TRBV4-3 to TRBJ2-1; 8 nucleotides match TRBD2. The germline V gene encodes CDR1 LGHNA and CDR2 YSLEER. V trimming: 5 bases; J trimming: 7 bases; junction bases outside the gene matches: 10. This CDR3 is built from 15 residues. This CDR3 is CASSYHTGLENEQFF. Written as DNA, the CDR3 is TGCGCCAGCAGCTACCACACGGGACTAGAGAATGAGCAGTTCTTC.

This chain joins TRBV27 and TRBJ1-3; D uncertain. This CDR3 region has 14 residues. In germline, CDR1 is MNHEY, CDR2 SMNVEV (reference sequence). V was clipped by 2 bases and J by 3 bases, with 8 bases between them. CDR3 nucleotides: TGTGCCAGCAGTTTAGGGAGGGTTGGAAACACCATATATTTT. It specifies CASSLGRVGNTIYF.

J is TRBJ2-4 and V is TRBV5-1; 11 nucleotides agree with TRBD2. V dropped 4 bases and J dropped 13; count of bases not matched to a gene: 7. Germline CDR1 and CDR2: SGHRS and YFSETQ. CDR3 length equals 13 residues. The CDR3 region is CASSPGLAEVQYF. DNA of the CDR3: TGCGCCAGCAGCCCGGGACTAGCGGAAGTACAGTACTTC.

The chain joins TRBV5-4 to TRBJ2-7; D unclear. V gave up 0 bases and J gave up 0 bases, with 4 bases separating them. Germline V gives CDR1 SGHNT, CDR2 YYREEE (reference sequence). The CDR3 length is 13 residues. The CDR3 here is CASSLDTSYEQYF. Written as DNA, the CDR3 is TGTGCCAGCAGCTTGGACACCTCCTACGAGCAGTACTTC. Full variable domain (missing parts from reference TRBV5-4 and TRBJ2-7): ETGVTQSPTHLIKTRGQQVTLRCSSQSGHNTVSWYQQALGQGPQFIFQYYREEENGRGNFPPRFSGLQFPNYSSELNVNALELDDSALYLCASSLDTSYEQYFGPGTRLTVT.

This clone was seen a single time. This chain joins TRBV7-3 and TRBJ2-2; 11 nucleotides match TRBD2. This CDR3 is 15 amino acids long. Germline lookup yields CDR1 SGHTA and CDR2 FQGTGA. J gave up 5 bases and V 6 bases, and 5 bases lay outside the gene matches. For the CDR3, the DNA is TGTGCCAGCAGTCCTACTAGCGGGGGAACCGGGGAGCTGTTTTTT. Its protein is CASSPTSGGTGELFF. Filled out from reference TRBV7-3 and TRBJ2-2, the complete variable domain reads GAGVSQTPSNKVTEKGKYVELRCDPISGHTALYWYRQSLGQGPEFLIYFQGTGAADDSGLPNDRFFAVRPEGSVSTLKIQRTERGDSAVYLCASSPTSGGTGELFFGEGSRLTVL.

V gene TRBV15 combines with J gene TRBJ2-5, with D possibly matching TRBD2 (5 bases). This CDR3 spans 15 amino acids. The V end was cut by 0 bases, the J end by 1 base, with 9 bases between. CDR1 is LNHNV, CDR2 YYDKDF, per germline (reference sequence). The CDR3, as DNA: TGTGCCACCAGCAGAGATTCGGGATTCCAAGAGACCCAGTACTTC. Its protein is CATSRDSGFQETQYF. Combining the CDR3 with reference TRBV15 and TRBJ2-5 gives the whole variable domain DAMVIQNPRYQVTQFGKPVTLSCSQTLNHNVMYWYQQKSSQAPKLLFHYYDKDFNNEADTPDNFQSRRPNTSFCFLDIRSPGLGDTAMYLCATSRDSGFQETQYFGPGTRLLVL.

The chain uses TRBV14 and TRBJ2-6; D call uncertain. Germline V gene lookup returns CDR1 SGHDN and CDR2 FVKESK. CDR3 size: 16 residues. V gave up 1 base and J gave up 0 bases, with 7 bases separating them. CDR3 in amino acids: CASSQVLRSGANVLTF. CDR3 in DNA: TGTGCCAGCAGCCAAGTACTGCGCTCTGGGGCCAACGTCCTGACTTTC.

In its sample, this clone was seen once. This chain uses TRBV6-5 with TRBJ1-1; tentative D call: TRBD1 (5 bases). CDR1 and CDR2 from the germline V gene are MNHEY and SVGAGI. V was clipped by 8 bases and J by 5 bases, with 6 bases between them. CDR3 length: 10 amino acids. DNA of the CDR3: TGTGCCAGCCAGGGTACTGAAGCTTTCTTT. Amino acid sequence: CASQGTEAFF.

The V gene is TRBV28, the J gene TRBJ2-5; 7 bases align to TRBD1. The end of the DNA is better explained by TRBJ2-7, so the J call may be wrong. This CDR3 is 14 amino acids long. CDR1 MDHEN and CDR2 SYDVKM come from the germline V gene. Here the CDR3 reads CASSLRDRSYEQYF. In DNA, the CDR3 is TGTGCCAGCAGCCTCCGGGACAGATCCTACGAGCAGTACTTC.

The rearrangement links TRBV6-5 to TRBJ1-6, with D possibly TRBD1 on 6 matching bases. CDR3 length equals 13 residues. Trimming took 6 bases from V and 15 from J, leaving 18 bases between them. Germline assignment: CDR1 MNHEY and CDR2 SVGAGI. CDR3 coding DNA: TGTGCCAGCAGCCTACCGGTAGGGGGACGCCTCCACTTT. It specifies CASSLPVGGRLHF.

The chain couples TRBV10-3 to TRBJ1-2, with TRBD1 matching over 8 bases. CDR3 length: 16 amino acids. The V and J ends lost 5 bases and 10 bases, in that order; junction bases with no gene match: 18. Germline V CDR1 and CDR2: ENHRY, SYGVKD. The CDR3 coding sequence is TGTGCCATCAGTAAAGGGCCGGACAGGGACGTTCATTTCTACACCTTC. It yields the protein CAISKGPDRDVHFYTF.

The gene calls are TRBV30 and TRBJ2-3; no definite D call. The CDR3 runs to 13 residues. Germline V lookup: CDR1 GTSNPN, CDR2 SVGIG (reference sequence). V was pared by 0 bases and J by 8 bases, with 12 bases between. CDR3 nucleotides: TGTGCCTGGAGTGTAAGTGGGTCGGGTACGCAGTATTTT. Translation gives CAWSVSGSGTQYF.

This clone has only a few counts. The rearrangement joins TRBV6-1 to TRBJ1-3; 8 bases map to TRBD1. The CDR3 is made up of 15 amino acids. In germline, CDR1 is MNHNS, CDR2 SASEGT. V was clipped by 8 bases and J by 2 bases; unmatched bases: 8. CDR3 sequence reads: CASRDRITAGNTIYF. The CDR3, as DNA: TGTGCCAGCCGGGACAGGATTACGGCTGGAAACACCATATATTTT.

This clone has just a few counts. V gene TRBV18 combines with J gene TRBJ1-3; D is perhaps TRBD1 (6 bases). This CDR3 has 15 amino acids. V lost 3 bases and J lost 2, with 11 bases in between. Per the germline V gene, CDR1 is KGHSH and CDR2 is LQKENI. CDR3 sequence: CASSPGAEAGNTIYF. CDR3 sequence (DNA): TGTGCCAGCTCACCGGGGGCGGAGGCTGGAAACACCATATATTTT.

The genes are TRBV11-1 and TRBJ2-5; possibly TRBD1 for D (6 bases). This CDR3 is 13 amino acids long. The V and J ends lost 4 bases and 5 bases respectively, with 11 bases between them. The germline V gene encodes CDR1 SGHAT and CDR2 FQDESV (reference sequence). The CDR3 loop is CASSSGTRETQYF. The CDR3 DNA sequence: TGTGCCAGCAGCTCCGGGACACGGGAGACCCAGTACTTC.

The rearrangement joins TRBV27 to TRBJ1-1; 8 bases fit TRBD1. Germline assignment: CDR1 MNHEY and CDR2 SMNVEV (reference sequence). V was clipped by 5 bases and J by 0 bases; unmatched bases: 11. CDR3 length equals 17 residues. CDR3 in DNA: TGTGCCAGCAGTCCGATGAGGACAGGGCTAATGAACACTGAAGCTTTCTTT. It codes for CASSPMRTGLMNTEAFF.

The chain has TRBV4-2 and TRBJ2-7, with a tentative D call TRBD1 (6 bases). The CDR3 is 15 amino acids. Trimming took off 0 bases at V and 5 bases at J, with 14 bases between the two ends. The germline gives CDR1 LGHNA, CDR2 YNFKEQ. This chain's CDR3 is CASSQDFSGVDEQYF. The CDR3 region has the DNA TGTGCCAGCAGCCAAGATTTCTCAGGGGTGGACGAGCAGTACTTC.